This T cell receptor beta chain was recovered during a study of tumor-infiltrating lymphocytes in localized non-small cell lung cancer. Generated by immunoSEQ multiplex PCR, the TCRdb table keeps only in-frame clones and is missing some. This table holds 13,000 to 15,000 clones, under 70% found once. Germline V CDR1 and CDR2: SGHDN, FVKESK. V dropped 4 bases and J dropped 1 base, with 16 bases sitting between them. This CDR3 region has 17 residues. The source of this sequence is a human donor with non-small cell lung cancer. Sequencing was done on a sample of uninvolved lung tissue not adjacent to the tumor. The rearrangement joins TRBV14 to TRBJ2-2; D possibly uses TRBD1 or TRBD2 (6 bases each). The CDR3 sequence: CASSRQTGAKNTGELFF. DNA of the CDR3: TGTGCCAGCAGCCGCCAGACGGGGGCCAAGAACACCGGGGAGCTGTTTTTT.